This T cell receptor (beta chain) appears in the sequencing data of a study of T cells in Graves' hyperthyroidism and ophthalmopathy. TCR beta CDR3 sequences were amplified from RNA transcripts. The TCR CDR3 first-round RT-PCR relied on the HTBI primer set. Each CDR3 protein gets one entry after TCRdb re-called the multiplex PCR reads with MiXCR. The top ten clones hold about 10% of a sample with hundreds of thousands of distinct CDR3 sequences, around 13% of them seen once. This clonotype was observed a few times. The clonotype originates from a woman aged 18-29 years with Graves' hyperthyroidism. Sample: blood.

The CDR3 sequence is CATLGGVGETQYF. The CDR3 region has the DNA TGTGCCACCCTGGGGGGAGTCGGAGAGACCCAGTACTTC. The chain couples TRBV10-3 to TRBJ2-5, with D possibly being TRBD2 (6 bases). Per the germline V gene, CDR1 is ENHRY and CDR2 is SYGVKD. The ends were cut back, 10 bases at V and 4 bases at J, with 16 bases in the middle. The CDR3 is made up of 13 amino acids.